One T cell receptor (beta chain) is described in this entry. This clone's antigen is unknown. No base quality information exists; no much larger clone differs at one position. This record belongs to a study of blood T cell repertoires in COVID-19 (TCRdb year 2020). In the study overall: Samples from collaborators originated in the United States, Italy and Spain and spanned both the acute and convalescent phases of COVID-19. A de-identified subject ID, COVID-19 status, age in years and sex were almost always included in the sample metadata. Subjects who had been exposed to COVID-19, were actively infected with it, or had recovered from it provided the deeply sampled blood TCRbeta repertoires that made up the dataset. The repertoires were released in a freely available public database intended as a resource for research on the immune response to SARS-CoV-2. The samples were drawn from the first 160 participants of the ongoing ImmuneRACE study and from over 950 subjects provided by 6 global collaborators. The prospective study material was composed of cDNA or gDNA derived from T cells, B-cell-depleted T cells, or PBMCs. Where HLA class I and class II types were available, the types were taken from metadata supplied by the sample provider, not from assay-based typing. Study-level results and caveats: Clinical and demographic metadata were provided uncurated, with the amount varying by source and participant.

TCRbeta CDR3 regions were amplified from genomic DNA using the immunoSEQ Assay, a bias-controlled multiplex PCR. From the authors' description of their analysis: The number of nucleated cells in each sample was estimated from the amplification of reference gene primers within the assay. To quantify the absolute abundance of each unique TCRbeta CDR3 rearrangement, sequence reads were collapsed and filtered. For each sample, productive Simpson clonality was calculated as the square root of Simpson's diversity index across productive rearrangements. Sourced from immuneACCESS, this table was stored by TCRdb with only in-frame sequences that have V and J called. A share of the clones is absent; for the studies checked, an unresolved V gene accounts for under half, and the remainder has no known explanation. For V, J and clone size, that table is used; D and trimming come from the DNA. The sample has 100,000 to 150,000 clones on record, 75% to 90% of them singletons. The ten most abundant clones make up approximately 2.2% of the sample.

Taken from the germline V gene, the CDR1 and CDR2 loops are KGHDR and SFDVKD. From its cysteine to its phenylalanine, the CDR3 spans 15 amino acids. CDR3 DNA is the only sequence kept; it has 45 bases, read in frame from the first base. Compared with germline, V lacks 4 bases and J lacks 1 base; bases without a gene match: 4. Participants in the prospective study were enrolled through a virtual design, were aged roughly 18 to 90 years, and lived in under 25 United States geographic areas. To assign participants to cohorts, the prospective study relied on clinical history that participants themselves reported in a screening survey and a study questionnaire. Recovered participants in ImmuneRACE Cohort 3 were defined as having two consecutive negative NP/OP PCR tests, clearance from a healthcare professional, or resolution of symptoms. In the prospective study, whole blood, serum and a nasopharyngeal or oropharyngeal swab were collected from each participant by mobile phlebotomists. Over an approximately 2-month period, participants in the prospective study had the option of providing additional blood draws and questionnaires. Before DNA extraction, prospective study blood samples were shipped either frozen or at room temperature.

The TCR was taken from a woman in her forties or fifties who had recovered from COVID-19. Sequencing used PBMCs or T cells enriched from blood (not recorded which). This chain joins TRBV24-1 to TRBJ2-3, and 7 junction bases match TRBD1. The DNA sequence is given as TGTGCCACCAGTGACCGTGGACAGGGCACAGATACGCAGTATTTT. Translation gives CATSDRGQGTDTQYF.